This TCR beta chain was observed in a study of cytotoxic CD8 clonotypes in ibrutinib-treated CLL. Turning to the study itself: Enrolment comprised about 10 relapsed/refractory and about 14 treatment-naive patients; under 18 were IGHV unmutated.

V lost 0 bases, J lost 1 base, and 3 bases stayed unmatched. The CDR3 totals 15 residues. In germline, CDR1 is SGHRS, CDR2 YFSETQ. Sequencing was performed with immunoSEQ multiplex PCR; in TCRdb, only in-frame clones are kept and a portion is missing. The sample includes 250,000 to 350,000 clones, more than 70% seen only once; the top ten take around 5.3%. The chain carries TRBV5-1 and TRBJ1-1; 7 positions match TRBD1. The sequenced sample was PBMCs, obtained at disease progression, from a patient treated with ibrutinib. The sequence derives from a human donor with chronic lymphocytic leukemia. The DNA for the CDR3 is TGCGCCAGCAGCTTGGTCACAGGGGCGAACACTGAAGCTTTCTTT. Protein product: CASSLVTGANTEAFF.